Following are 29 T cell receptor beta chains from one sample sequenced in a study of blood T cell repertoires in COVID-19. TCRdb's copy holds only in-frame clones and misses some; the assay was immunoSEQ multiplex PCR. The sample contains roughly 150,000 clones, about 85% of which appear only once. The sample taken for sequencing was PBMCs or T cells enriched from blood (not recorded which). Source of these receptors: a middle-aged woman who had been exposed to COVID-19.

The chain carries TRBV14 and TRBJ2-7; possible D gene TRBD2, 5 bases. Trimming removed 7 bases from V and 6 bases from J, with 19 bases in between. The CDR3 extends over 14 amino acids. The germline CDR1 and CDR2 sequences are SGHDN and FVKESK. DNA for the CDR3: TGTGCCAGCACCCCATTGGTCGGGGTCTGCGAGCAGTACTTC. Its translation is CASTPLVGVCEQYF.

The rearrangement joins TRBV5-1 to TRBJ2-1; D perhaps matches TRBD2 (6 bases). Deletions cut 3 bases from V and 7 bases from J, with 26 bases between. The CDR3 spans 18 residues. CDR1 and CDR2 from the germline V gene are SGHRS and YFSETQ. The CDR3 protein is CASSSNRPSRELGNEQFF. CDR3 DNA sequence: TGCGCCAGCAGCTCAAACCGACCGTCTCGGGAGTTGGGGAATGAGCAGTTCTTC.

The J gene is TRBJ1-2, the V gene TRBV5-1, with D possibly being TRBD1 (6 bases). V gave up 2 bases and J gave up 0 bases, with 11 bases separating them. CDR3 length equals 15 residues. Germline lookup yields CDR1 SGHRS and CDR2 YFSETQ. CDR3 sequence: CASSFGQRPNYGYTF. CDR3 nucleotides: TGCGCCAGCAGCTTCGGACAGCGTCCTAACTATGGCTACACCTTC.

The CDR3 spells CASSYKGGLAHEQYF. The CDR3 nucleotides are TGTGCCAGCAGTTACAAAGGCGGGTTAGCCCACGAGCAGTACTTC. The chain employs TRBV6-6 and TRBJ2-7; possible D gene TRBD2, 5 bases. The germline gives CDR1 MNHNY, CDR2 SVGAGI (reference sequence). The V gene lost 2 bases and the J gene lost 5 bases, with 16 bases spanning the gap. The CDR3 consists of 15 residues.

This clone was counted once. The gene calls are TRBV4-2 and TRBJ2-7; 7 nucleotides align to TRBD1. The CDR3 is 16 residues long. With 0 bases clipped from V and 4 bases from J, the junction kept 9 bases outside the gene matches. CDR1 is LGHNA and CDR2 is YNFKEQ in the germline V gene. This chain's CDR3 is CASSQDRQGVGYEQYF. The CDR3 DNA reads TGTGCCAGCAGCCAAGATCGCCAGGGGGTGGGTTACGAGCAGTACTTC.

V gene TRBV5-6 combines with J gene TRBJ1-1, with a tentative D call TRBD1 (6 bases). The germline V gene encodes CDR1 SGHDT and CDR2 YYEEEE. There are 16 residues in the CDR3. The V and J ends lost 0 bases and 8 bases respectively, with 20 bases between them. CDR3 residues: CASSLVGQQQTLEAFF. The CDR3, as DNA: TGTGCCAGCAGCTTGGTCGGACAGCAGCAAACCCTCGAAGCTTTCTTT.

The chain is built from TRBV10-3 and TRBJ1-2; 7 nucleotides align to TRBD1. This CDR3 comprises 11 residues. Germline V gives CDR1 ENHRY, CDR2 SYGVKD. J was trimmed by 7 bases and V by 6 bases; bases with no gene match: 2. CDR3 region: CAISGDSGYTF. The CDR3 nucleotides are TGTGCCATCAGCGGGGACAGTGGCTACACCTTC.

The chain recombines TRBV6-2 or TRBV6-3 with TRBJ2-7; D might be TRBD2 (6 bases). From germline, CDR1 is MNHEY and CDR2 SVGEGT. Trimming left V 2 bases short and J 2 bases short, with 10 bases between. The CDR3 totals 14 residues. The CDR3 DNA sequence: TGTGCCAGCAGTTACGCGGGACCCACCTACGAGCAGTACTTC. Amino acid sequence: CASSYAGPTYEQYF.

The chain uses TRBV9 and TRBJ2-1; 10 nucleotides match TRBD2. CDR1 is SGDLS and CDR2 is YYNGEE in the germline V gene. V dropped 7 bases and J dropped 7; count of bases not matched to a gene: 5. The CDR3 has 13 amino acids. This CDR3 reads CASGTSGKNEQFF. In DNA, the CDR3 is TGTGCCAGCGGAACTAGCGGGAAGAATGAGCAGTTCTTC.

The gene calls are TRBV28 and TRBJ1-1, with D possibly being TRBD1 (6 bases). Germline V gene lookup returns CDR1 MDHEN and CDR2 SYDVKM. This CDR3 has 14 amino acids. V lost 6 bases and J lost 6, with 17 bases in between. The DNA of the CDR3 is TGTGCCAGCAGCCCCGGGACAAACCACCCTGAAGCTTTCTTT. It codes for CASSPGTNHPEAFF.

This sequence joins TRBV12-3 or TRBV12-4 and TRBJ1-5; a weak D match, TRBD1 (5 bases). The CDR3 sequence is 12 residues long. With 7 bases removed from V and 5 bases from J, the gap between germline ends came to 9 bases. The CDR3 coding sequence is TGTGCCAGCACCGGGGGGGATCAGCCCCAGCATTTT. Amino acids: CASTGGDQPQHF.

This chain uses TRBV7-2 with TRBJ2-2; 9 nucleotides match TRBD2. In germline, CDR1 is SGHTA, CDR2 FQGNSA. V was pared by 2 bases and J by 5 bases, with 9 bases of the junction left unmatched. The CDR3 contains 17 residues. CDR3 nucleotides: TGTGCCAGCAGCTTATTAGCGGGAGCTACTTGGACCGGGGAGCTGTTTTTT. This gives the protein CASSLLAGATWTGELFF.

The V gene is TRBV7-2, the J gene TRBJ2-1; D uncertain. The V end lost 0 bases, the J end lost 0 bases, and 6 bases lay between the germline ends. CDR1 and CDR2 (germline): SGHTA, FQGNSA. The CDR3 totals 15 residues. The CDR3 DNA reads TGTGCCAGCAGCTTAGCGTTCGGCTCCTACAATGAGCAGTTCTTC. It translates to CASSLAFGSYNEQFF.

J is TRBJ2-3 and V is TRBV27; 8 bases are shared with TRBD2. With 6 bases clipped from V and 4 bases from J, the junction kept 0 bases outside the gene matches. The CDR3 is made up of 12 amino acids. Per the germline V gene, CDR1 is MNHEY and CDR2 is SMNVEV (reference sequence). CDR3 sequence: CASRGLADTQYF. The CDR3 DNA follows: TGTGCCAGCAGGGGACTAGCAGATACGCAGTATTTT.

For the CDR3, the DNA is TGCGCCAGCAGTAATAGTCGCACCACAGATACGCAGTATTTT. This translates into CASSNSRTTDTQYF. This rearrangement joins TRBV10-1 to TRBJ2-3; no clear D gene. CDR3 length: 14 residues. Trimming pared 5 bases from V and 2 bases from J, leaving 11 bases between. The V gene's germline CDR1 is WNHNN and CDR2 SYGVQD (reference sequence).

V and J are TRBV7-2 and TRBJ1-6; D gene unclear. Germline V lookup: CDR1 SGHTA, CDR2 FQGNSA. The V end lost 5 bases, the J end lost 13 bases, and 21 bases lay between the germline ends. This CDR3 spans 15 amino acids. The CDR3 reads CASSPPGGMWSPLHF. CDR3 coding DNA: TGTGCCAGCAGCCCCCCGGGAGGAATGTGGTCGCCCCTCCACTTT.

V usage is TRBV4-3 and J usage is TRBJ2-7; 9 bases are a match to TRBD2. The CDR3 loop spans 16 amino acids. The V segment lost 0 bases and the J segment 0 bases; nucleotides outside the gene matches: 3. Germline values: CDR1 LGHNA, CDR2 YSLEER. The CDR3 DNA sequence: TGCGCCAGCAGCCAAGATTCTAGCGGGAACTCCTACGAGCAGTACTTC. It specifies CASSQDSSGNSYEQYF.

Only a few counts were recorded for this clone. CDR3: CASSFNGGELFF. Written as DNA, the CDR3 is TGTGCCAGTAGTTTTAACGGCGGGGAGCTGTTTTTT. The genes are TRBV19 and TRBJ2-2, with no clear D. The CDR3 is 12 amino acids. The V gene's germline CDR1 is LNHDA and CDR2 SQIVND (reference sequence). Trimming stripped 5 bases from V and 7 bases from J, with 8 bases between.

This chain uses TRBV7-9 with TRBJ1-6, with D possibly TRBD1 on 6 matching bases. Trimming cost V 4 bases and J 0 bases, with 13 bases left between them. Germline V gene sequence: CDR1 SEHNR, CDR2 FQNEAQ (reference sequence). CDR3 length: 17 amino acids. The CDR3 loop is CASSSYQGSSYNSPLHF. The DNA for the CDR3 is TGTGCCAGCAGCTCCTATCAGGGGAGCTCCTATAATTCACCCCTCCACTTT.

This clone appeared once. This sequence joins TRBV11-2 and TRBJ2-7, with D maybe TRBD2 (5 bases). This CDR3 contains 13 residues. Germline CDR1 and CDR2: SGHAT and FQNNGV. Trimming shortened V by 6 bases and J by 2 bases, and 11 bases separated the two germline ends. As DNA, the CDR3 is TGTGCCAGCAGTAACGGGATTCCCTACGAGCAGTACTTC. Its protein product is CASSNGIPYEQYF. Variable domain in full (rest from reference TRBV11-2 and TRBJ2-7): EAGVAQSPRYKIIEKRQSVAFWCNPISGHATLYWYQQILGQGPKLLIQFQNNGVVDDSQLPKDRFSAERLKGVDSTLKIQPAKLEDSAVYLCASSNGIPYEQYFGPGTRLTVT.

The rearrangement links TRBV24-1 to TRBJ1-3; possible D gene TRBD1, 6 bases. Trimming cost V 7 bases and J 0 bases, with 21 bases left between them. The CDR3 length is 18 residues. Germline loops: CDR1 KGHDR, CDR2 SFDVKD. The DNA for the CDR3 is TGTGCCACCAGCGACGTGCCTTACAGGGCCCGCTCTGGAAACACCATATATTTT. Encoded protein: CATSDVPYRARSGNTIYF.

The chain employs TRBV4-1 and TRBJ2-4, with D tentatively TRBD1 (6 bases). CDR3 size: 15 residues. The germline CDR1 and CDR2 sequences are MGHRA and YSYEKL. With 0 bases removed from V and 4 bases from J, the gap between germline ends came to 10 bases. The DNA for the CDR3 is TGCGCCAGCAGCCAAGACCGGGACAATAAAAACATTCAGTACTTC. Amino acid sequence: CASSQDRDNKNIQYF.

This chain links TRBV12-3 or TRBV12-4 with TRBJ1-1; 8 nucleotides line up with TRBD1. The CDR3 length is 12 residues. J lost 3 bases, V lost 9 bases, and 3 bases had no gene match. The CDR3 here is CASGQGHTEAFF. The DNA of the CDR3 is TGTGCCAGTGGACAGGGCCACACTGAAGCTTTCTTT.

This clone came up a few times. V is TRBV7-2 and J is TRBJ2-3, with 11 bases aligning to TRBD2. The CDR3 is 14 amino acids. Germline V gene data show CDR1 as SGHTA and CDR2 as FQGNSA. V dropped 5 bases and J dropped 6; count of bases not matched to a gene: 4. CDR3 amino acids: CASSRTSGPDTQYF. CDR3 DNA: TGTGCCAGCAGCCGGACTAGCGGGCCTGATACGCAGTATTTT.

The chain recombines TRBV19 with TRBJ1-1; TRBD1 matches 8 bases. Trimming removed 4 bases from V and 0 bases from J; junction bases left unmatched: 13. The germline CDR1 and CDR2 sequences are LNHDA and SQIVND (reference sequence). This CDR3 region has 18 residues. CDR3 nucleotide sequence: TGTGCCAGTAGTACTTGGACAGGGATGGGGGGCCTGAACACTGAAGCTTTCTTT. Residues: CASSTWTGMGGLNTEAFF.

The rearrangement links TRBV4-1 to TRBJ2-7; unclear D gene. Germline CDR1 and CDR2: MGHRA and YSYEKL. Trimming took 2 bases from V and 3 from J, leaving 5 bases between them. The CDR3 has 12 amino acids. The CDR3, as DNA: TGCGCCAGCAGCCAAACTGGCTACGAGCAGTACTTC. Protein: CASSQTGYEQYF.

V is TRBV7-3 and J is TRBJ1-2, with 8 bases identical to TRBD1. Germline V CDR1 and CDR2: SGHTA, FQGTGA. The V gene end was trimmed by 6 bases and the J gene end by 6 bases; junction bases not matched to a gene: 9. The CDR3 is made up of 14 amino acids. CDR3 nucleotide sequence: TGTGCCAGCAGACCTAAGGGACAGGTCGATGGCTACACCTTC. The encoded protein is CASRPKGQVDGYTF.

V and J are TRBV3-1 (or the pseudogene TRBV3-2) and TRBJ2-1; 9 bases fit TRBD2. Trimming cost V 1 base and J 3 bases; bases outside gene matches: 4. The CDR3 is made up of 16 amino acids. CDR1 LGHDT and CDR2 YNNKEL come from the germline V gene (reference sequence). Here the CDR3 DNA reads TGTGCCAGCAGCCAAGTGAGCGGGGGGCTCTACAATGAGCAGTTCTTC. Protein product: CASSQVSGGLYNEQFF.

The J gene is TRBJ2-5, the V gene TRBV9, with 10 nucleotides matching TRBD2. The germline V gene has CDR1 SGDLS and CDR2 YYNGEE. This CDR3 region has 17 residues. Trimming took 0 bases from V and 1 from J; bases not matched to a gene: 6. CDR3 in DNA: TGTGCCAGCAGCGTAGCTTCGAGCGGGAGGGCCCAAGAGACCCAGTACTTC. Its translation: CASSVASSGRAQETQYF. The full variable domain, rest sourced from reference TRBV9 and TRBJ2-5, is DSGVTQTPKHLITATGQRVTLRCSPRSGDLSVYWYQQSLDQGLQFLIQYYNGEERAKGNILERFSAQQFPDLHSELNLSSLELGDSALYFCASSVASSGRAQETQYFGPGTRLLVL.